This TCR beta chain was identified in a study of T cell repertoires in aging, cancer and after chemotherapy. Peripheral blood genomic DNA, not sorted cells or RNA, was the template. Multiplex touch-down PCR with TRB-A/B primers amplified rearranged V-D-J TRB sequences. TCRdb re-derived calls from the multiplex PCR reads in MiXCR, one entry per CDR3 protein. The sample holds about 13,000 distinct CDR3 sequences, under 30% seen once. Study conclusions and caveats: No conclusions about immunological memory after chemotherapy can be drawn from the repertoire data.

The CDR3 consists of 13 residues. Between the trimmed V and J ends, which lost 4 bases and 3 bases, there was a span of 7 bases. The germline V gene encodes CDR1 MNHEY and CDR2 SVGAGI. This clonotype is labeled as medium-sized. The antigen is not known. J is TRBJ1-5 and V is TRBV6-5, with D possibly TRBD1 on 5 matching bases. The receptor was isolated from a human donor in good health. Sequenced material: blood. DNA of the CDR3: TGTGCCAGCAGTTGGACAAACAATCAGCCCCAGCATTTT. It specifies CASSWTNNQPQHF.